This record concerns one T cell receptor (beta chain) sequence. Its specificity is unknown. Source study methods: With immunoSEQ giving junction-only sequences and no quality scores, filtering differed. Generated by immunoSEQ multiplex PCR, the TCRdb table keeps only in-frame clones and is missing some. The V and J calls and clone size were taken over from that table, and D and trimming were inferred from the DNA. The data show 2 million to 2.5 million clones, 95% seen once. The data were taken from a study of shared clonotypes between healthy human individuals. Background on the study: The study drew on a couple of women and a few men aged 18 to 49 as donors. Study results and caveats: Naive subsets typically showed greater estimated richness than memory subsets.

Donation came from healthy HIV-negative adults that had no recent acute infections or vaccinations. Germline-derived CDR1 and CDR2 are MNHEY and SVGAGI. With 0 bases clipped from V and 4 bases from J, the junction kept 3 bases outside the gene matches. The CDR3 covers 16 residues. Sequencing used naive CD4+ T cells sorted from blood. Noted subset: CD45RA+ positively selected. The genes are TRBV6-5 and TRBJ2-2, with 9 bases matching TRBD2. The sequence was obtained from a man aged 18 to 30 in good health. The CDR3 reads CASSYSVSGGTGELFF. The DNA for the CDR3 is TGTGCCAGCAGTTACTCGGTTAGCGGGGGCACCGGGGAGCTGTTTTTT.